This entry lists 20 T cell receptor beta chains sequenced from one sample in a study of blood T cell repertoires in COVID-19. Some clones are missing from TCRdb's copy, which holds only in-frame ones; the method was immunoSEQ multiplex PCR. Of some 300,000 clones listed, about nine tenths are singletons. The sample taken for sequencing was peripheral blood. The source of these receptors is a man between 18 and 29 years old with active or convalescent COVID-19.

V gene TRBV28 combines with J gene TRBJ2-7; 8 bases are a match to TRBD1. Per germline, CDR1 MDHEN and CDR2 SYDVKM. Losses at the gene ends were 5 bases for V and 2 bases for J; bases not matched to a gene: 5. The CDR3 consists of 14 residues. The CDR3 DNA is TGTGCCAGCAGTGGAGACAGGGGAGCCTACGAGCAGTACTTC. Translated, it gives CASSGDRGAYEQYF.

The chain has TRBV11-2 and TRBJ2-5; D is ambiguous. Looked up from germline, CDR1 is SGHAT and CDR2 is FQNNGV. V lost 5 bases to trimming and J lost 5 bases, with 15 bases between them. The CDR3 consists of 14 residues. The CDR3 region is CASSPTASRETQYF. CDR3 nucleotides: TGTGCCAGCAGCCCAACAGCATCCCGGGAGACCCAGTACTTC.

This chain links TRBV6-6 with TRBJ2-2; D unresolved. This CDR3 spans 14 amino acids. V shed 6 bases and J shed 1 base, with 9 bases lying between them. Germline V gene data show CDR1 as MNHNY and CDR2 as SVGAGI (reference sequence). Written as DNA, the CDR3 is TGTGCCAGCAGACCTCAACAGAACACCGGGGAGCTGTTTTTT. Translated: CASRPQQNTGELFF.

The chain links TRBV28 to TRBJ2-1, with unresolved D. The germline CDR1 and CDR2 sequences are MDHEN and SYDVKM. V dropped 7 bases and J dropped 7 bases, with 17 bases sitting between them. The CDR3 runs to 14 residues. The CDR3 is CASKRRSPGNEQFF. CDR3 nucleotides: TGTGCCAGCAAAAGGAGATCCCCCGGGAATGAGCAGTTCTTC.

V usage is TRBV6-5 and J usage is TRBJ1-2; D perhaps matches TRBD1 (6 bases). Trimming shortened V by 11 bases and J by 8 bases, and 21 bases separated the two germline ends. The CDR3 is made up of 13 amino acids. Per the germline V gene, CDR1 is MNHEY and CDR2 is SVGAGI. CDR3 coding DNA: TGTGCCTGTAGGGGGACAAAGGAAAGGGGCTACACCTTC. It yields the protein CACRGTKERGYTF.

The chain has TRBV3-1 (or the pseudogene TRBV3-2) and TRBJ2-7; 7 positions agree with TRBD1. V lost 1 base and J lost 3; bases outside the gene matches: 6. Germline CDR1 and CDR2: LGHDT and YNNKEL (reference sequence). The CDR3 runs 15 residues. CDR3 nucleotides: TGTGCCAGCAGCCAAGCCGCCGGGACAGTCTACGAGCAGTACTTC. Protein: CASSQAAGTVYEQYF.

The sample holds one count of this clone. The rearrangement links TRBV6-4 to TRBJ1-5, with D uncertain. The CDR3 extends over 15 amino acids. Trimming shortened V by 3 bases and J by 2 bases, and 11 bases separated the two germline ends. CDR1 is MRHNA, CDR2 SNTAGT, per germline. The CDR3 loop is CASSESTEGNQPQHF. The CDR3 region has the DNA TGTGCCAGCAGTGAGTCGACTGAGGGCAATCAGCCCCAGCATTTT.

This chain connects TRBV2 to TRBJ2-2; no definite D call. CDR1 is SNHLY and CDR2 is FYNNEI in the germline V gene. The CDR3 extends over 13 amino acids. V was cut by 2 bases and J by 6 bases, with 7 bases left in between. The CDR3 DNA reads TGTGCCAGCAGTGAAATCTTCTCCGGGGAGCTGTTTTTT. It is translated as CASSEIFSGELFF.

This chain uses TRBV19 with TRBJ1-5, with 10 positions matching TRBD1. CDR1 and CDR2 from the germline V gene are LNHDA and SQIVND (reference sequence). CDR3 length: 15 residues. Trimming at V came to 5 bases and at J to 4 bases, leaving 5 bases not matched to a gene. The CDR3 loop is CASSPPGQGNQPQHF. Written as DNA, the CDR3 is TGTGCCAGTAGTCCTCCGGGACAGGGGAATCAGCCCCAGCATTTT.

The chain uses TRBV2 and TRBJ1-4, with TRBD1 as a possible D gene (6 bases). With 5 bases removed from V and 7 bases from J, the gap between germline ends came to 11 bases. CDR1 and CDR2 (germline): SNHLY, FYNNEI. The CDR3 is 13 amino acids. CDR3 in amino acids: CASSRGAAEKLFF. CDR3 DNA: TGTGCCAGCAGTCGGGGGGCGGCTGAAAAACTGTTTTTT.

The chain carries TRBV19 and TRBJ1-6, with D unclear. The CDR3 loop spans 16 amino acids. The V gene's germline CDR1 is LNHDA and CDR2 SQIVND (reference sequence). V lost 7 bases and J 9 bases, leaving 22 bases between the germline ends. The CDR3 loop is CASTPGPTKSGSPLHF. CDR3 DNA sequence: TGTGCCAGTACCCCTGGTCCTACGAAGAGCGGTTCACCCCTCCACTTT.

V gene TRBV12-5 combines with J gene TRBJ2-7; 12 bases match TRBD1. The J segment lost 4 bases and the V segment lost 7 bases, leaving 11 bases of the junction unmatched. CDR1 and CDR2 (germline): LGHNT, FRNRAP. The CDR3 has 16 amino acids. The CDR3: CASALIGTGGWYEQYF. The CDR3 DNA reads TGTGCTAGTGCTCTAATCGGGACAGGGGGCTGGTACGAGCAGTACTTC.

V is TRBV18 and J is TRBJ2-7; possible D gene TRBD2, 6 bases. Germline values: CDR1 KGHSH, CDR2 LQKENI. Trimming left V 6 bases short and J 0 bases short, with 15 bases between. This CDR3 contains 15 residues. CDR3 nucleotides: TGTGCCAGCTCCGCCGGGACTGGGAGCTCCTACGAGCAGTACTTC. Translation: CASSAGTGSSYEQYF.

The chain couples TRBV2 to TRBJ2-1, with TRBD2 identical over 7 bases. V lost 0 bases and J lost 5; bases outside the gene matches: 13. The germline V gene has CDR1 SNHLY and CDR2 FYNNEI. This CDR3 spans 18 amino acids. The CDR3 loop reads CASSEALEWREYNNEQFF. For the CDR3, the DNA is TGTGCCAGCAGTGAAGCGCTTGAGTGGCGGGAGTACAACAATGAGCAGTTCTTC. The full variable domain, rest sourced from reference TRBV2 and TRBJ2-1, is EPEVTQTPSHQVTQMGQEVILRCVPISNHLYFYWYRQILGQKVEFLVSFYNNEISEKSEIFDDQFSVERPDGSNFTLKIRSTKLEDSAMYFCASSEALEWREYNNEQFFGPGTRLTVL.

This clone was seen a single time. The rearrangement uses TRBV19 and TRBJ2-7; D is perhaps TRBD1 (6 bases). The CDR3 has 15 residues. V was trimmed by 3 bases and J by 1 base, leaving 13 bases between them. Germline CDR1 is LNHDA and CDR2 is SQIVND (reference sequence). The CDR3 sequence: CASSIYGGLSYEQYF. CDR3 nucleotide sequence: TGTGCCAGTAGTATTTATGGGGGCCTTTCCTACGAGCAGTACTTC.

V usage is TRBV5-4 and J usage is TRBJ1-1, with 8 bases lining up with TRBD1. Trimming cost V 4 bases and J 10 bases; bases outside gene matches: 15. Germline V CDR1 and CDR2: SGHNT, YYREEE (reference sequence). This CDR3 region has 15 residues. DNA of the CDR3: TGTGCCAGCAGCCCGGGACAGGCTCCTCAATATGGAGCTTTCTTT. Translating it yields CASSPGQAPQYGAFF.

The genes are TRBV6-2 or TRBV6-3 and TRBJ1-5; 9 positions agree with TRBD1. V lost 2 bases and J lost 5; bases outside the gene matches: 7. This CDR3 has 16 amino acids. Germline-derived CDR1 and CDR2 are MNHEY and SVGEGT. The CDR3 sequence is CASSYPTGGADQPQHF. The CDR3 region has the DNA TGTGCCAGCAGTTACCCCACAGGGGGCGCGGATCAGCCCCAGCATTTT.

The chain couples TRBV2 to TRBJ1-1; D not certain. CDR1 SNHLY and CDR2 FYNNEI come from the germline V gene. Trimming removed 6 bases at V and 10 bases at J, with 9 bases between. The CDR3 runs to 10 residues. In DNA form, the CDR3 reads TGTGCCAGCAGGAGTGTCGGAGCTTTCTTT. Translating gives CASRSVGAFF. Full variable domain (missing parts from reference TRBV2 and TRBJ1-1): EPEVTQTPSHQVTQMGQEVILRCVPISNHLYFYWYRQILGQKVEFLVSFYNNEISEKSEIFDDQFSVERPDGSNFTLKIRSTKLEDSAMYFCASRSVGAFFGQGTRLTVV.

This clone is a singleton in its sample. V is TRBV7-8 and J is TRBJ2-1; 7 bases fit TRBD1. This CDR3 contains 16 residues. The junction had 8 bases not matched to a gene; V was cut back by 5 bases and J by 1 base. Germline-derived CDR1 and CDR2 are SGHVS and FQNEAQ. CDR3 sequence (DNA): TGTGCCAGCAGCCCGATTAAGGGGGCGTCCTACAATGAGCAGTTCTTC. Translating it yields CASSPIKGASYNEQFF.

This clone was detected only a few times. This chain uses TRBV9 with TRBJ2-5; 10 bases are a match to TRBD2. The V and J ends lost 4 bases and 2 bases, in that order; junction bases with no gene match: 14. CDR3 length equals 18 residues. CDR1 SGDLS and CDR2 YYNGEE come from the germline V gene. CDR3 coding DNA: TGTGCCAGCAGCCCCCGGGCCTGGGCTAGCGGGGGTCAAGAGACCCAGTACTTC. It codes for CASSPRAWASGGQETQYF.